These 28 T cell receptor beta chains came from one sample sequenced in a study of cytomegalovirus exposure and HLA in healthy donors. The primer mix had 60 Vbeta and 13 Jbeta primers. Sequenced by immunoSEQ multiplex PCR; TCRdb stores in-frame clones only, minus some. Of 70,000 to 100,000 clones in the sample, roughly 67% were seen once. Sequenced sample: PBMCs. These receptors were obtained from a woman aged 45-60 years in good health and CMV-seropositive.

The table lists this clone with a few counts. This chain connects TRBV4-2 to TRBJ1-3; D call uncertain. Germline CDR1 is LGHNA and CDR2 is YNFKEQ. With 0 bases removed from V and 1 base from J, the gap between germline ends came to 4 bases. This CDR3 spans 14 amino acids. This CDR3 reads CASSQDGSGNTIYF. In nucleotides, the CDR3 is TGTGCCAGCAGCCAAGACGGGTCTGGAAACACCATATATTTT.

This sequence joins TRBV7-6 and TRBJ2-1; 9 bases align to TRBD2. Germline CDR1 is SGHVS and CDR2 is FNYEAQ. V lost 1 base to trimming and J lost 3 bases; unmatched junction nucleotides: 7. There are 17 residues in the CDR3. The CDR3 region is CASSLGVAGDLYNEQFF. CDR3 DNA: TGTGCCAGCAGCTTAGGAGTAGCGGGGGACCTCTACAATGAGCAGTTCTTC.

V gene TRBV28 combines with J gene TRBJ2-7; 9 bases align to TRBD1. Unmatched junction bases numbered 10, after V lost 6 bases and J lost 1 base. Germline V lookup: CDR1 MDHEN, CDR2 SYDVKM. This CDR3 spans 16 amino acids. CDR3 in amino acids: CASSTPRQGGSYEQYF. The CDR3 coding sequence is TGTGCCAGCAGCACCCCCCGACAGGGGGGATCCTACGAGCAGTACTTC. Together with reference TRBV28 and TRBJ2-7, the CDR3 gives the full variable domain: DVKVTQSSRYLVKRTGEKVFLECVQDMDHENMFWYRQDPGLGLRLIYFSYDVKMKEKGDIPEGYSVSREKKERFSLILESASTNQTSMYLCASSTPRQGGSYEQYFGPGTRLTVT.

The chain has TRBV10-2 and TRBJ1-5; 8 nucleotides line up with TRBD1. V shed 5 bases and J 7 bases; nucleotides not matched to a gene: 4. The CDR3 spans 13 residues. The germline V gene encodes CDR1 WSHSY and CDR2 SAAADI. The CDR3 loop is CASSLDREQPQHF. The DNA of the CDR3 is TGCGCCAGCAGTCTGGACAGGGAACAGCCCCAGCATTTT.

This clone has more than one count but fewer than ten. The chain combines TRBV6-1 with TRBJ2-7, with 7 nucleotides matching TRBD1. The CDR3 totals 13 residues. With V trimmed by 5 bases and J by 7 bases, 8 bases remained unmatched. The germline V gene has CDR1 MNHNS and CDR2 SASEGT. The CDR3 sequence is CASSYEGAGEQYF. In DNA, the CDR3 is TGTGCCAGCAGTTATGAGGGGGCTGGGGAGCAGTACTTC.

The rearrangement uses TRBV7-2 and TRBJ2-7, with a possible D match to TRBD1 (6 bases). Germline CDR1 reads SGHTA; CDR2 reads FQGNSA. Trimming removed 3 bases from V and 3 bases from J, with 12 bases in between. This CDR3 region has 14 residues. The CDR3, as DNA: TGTGCCAGCAGCTTGGATGTCAGGGGCTACGAGCAGTACTTC. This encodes CASSLDVRGYEQYF.

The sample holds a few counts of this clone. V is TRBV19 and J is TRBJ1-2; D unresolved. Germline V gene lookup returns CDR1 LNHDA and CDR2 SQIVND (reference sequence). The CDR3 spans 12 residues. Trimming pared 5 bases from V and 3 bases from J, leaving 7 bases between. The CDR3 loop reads CASSPIDYGYTF. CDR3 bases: TGTGCCAGTAGTCCGATAGACTATGGCTACACCTTC.

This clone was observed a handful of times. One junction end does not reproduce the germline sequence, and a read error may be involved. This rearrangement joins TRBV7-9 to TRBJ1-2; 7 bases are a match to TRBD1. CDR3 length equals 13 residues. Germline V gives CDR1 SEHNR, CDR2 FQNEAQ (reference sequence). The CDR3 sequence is CSSSSDRENGYTF. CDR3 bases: TGTTCCAGCAGCTCCGACAGGGAGAATGGCTACACCTTC.

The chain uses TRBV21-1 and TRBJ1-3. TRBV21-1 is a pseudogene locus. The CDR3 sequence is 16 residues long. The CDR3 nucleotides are TGTGCCAGCAGCAAAAGCCCGAGCTGCTCTGGAAACACCATATATTTT. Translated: CASSKSPSCSGNTIYF.

CDR3 loop: CASSKPYAGQARDYGYTF. As DNA, the CDR3 is TGTGCCAGCAGCAAACCCTACGCGGGACAGGCGAGGGACTATGGCTACACCTTC. This rearrangement joins TRBV9 to TRBJ1-2; 8 bases map to TRBD1. CDR3 length equals 18 residues. The ends lost 4 bases at V and 3 bases at J; junction bases unmatched: 17. Germline V gives CDR1 SGDLS, CDR2 YYNGEE.

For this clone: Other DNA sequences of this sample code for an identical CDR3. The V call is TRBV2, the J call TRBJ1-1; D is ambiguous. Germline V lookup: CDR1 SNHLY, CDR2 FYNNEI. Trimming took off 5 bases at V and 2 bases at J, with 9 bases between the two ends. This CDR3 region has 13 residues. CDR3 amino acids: CASSKTVNTEAFF. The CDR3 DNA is TGTGCCAGCAGTAAAACAGTTAACACTGAAGCTTTCTTT.

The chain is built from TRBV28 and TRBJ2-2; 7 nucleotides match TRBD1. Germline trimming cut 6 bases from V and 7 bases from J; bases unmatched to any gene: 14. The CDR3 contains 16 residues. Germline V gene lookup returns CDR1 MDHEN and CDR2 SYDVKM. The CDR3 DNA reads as TGTGCCAGCAGCCCTTTAGGCGAGGGGGCGCTCGGGGAGCTGTTTTTT. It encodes CASSPLGEGALGELFF.

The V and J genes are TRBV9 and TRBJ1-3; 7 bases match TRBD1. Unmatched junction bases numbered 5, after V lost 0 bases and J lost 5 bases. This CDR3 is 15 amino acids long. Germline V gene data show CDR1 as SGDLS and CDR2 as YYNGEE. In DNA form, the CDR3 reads TGTGCCAGCAGCGTAGGACAGGGTATAAGAAACACCATATATTTT. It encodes CASSVGQGIRNTIYF.

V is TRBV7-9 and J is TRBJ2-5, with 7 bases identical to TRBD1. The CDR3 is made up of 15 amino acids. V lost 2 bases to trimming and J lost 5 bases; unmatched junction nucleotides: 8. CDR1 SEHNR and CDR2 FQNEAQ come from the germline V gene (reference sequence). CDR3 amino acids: CASSLLNDRAETQYF. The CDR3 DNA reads TGTGCCAGCAGCTTACTAAACGACAGGGCTGAGACCCAGTACTTC.

CDR3 sequence (DNA): TGTGCCAGCAGCTTATCCTTAGACGGGGACACTGAAGCTTTCTTT. This translates into CASSLSLDGDTEAFF. This chain links TRBV7-8 with TRBJ1-1; no reliable D call. Germline V gene sequence: CDR1 SGHVS, CDR2 FQNEAQ. V lost 2 bases and J 3 bases, leaving 13 bases between the germline ends. CDR3 length: 15 residues. Full variable domain (rest looked up from reference TRBV7-8 and TRBJ1-1): GAGVSQSPRYKVAKRGQDVALRCDPISGHVSLFWYQQALGQGPEFLTYFQNEAQLDKSGLPSDRFFAERPEGSVSTLKIQRTQQEDSAVYLCASSLSLDGDTEAFFGQGTRLTVV.

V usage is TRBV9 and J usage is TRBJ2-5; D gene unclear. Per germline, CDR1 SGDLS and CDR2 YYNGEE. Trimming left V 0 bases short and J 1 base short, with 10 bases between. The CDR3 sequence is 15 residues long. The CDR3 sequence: CASSVDVGTQETQYF. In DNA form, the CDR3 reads TGTGCCAGCAGCGTAGACGTGGGCACCCAAGAGACCCAGTACTTC.

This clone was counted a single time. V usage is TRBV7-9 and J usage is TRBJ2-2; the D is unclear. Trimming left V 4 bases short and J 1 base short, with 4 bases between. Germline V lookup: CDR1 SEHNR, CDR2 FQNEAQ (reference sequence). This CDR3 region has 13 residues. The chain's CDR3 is CASSYLNTGELFF. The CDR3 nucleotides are TGTGCCAGCAGCTATCTGAACACCGGGGAGCTGTTTTTT.

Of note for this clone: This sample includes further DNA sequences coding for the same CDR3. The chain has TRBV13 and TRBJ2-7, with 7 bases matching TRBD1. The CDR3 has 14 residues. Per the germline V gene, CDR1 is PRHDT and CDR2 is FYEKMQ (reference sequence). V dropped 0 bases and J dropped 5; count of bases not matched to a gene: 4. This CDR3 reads CASSLGGQGDEQYF. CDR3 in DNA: TGTGCCAGCAGCTTAGGAGGGCAGGGGGACGAGCAGTACTTC.

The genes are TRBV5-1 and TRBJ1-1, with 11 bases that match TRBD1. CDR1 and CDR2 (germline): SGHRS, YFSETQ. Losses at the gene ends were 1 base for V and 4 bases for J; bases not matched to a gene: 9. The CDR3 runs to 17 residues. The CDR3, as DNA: TGCGCCAGCAGCTTGCATTTCTCCGGGACAGGGGGCACTGAAGCTTTCTTT. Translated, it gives CASSLHFSGTGGTEAFF.

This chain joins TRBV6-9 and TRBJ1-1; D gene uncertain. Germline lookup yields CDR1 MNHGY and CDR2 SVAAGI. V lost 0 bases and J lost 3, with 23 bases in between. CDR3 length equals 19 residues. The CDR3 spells CASSYSPRFGEIQYTEAFF. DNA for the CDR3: TGTGCCAGCAGTTATTCCCCTCGGTTTGGGGAGATTCAGTACACTGAAGCTTTCTTT.

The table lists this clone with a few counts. The CDR3 nucleotides are TGTGCCAGCAGCTTAGTCTTTAGTCCCAATTCACCCCTCCACTTT. It encodes CASSLVFSPNSPLHF. The chain has TRBV7-8 and TRBJ1-6, with no clear D. The CDR3 is 15 amino acids. Per the germline V gene, CDR1 is SGHVS and CDR2 is FQNEAQ. The ends were cut back, 1 base at V and 7 bases at J, with 11 bases in the middle.

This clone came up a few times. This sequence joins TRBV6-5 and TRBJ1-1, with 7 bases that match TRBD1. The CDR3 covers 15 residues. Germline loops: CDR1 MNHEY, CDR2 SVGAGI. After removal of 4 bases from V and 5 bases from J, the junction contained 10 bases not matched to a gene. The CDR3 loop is CASSFAGVTGTEAFF. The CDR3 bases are TGTGCCAGCAGTTTTGCAGGGGTGACAGGGACTGAAGCTTTCTTT.

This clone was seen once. Written as DNA, the CDR3 is TGTGCCAGCAGTCCCTTGGGACACTACGAGCAGTACTTC. It encodes CASSPLGHYEQYF. V and J are TRBV28 and TRBJ2-7, with a possible D match to TRBD1 (6 bases). V gave up 5 bases and J gave up 3 bases, with 11 bases separating them. This CDR3 spans 13 amino acids. Germline-derived CDR1 and CDR2 are MDHEN and SYDVKM.

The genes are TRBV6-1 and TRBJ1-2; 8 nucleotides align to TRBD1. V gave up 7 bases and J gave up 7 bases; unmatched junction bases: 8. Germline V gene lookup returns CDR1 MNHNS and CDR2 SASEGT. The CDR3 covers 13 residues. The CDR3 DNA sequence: TGTGCCAGCAACCCGGGACAGGAGAGTGGCTACACCTTC. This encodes CASNPGQESGYTF.

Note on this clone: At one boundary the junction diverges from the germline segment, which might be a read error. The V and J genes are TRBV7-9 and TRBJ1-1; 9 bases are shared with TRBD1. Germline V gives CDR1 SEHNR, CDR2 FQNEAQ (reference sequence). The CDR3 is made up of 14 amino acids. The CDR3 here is CSSSATGGNTEAFF. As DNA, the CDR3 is TGTTCCAGCAGCGCAACAGGGGGCAACACTGAAGCTTTCTTT.

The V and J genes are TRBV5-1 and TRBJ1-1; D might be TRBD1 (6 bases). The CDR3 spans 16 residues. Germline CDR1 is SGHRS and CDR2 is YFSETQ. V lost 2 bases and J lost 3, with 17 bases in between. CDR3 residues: CASSFPNAAGDTEAFF. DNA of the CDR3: TGCGCCAGCAGCTTTCCTAATGCGGCAGGGGACACTGAAGCTTTCTTT.

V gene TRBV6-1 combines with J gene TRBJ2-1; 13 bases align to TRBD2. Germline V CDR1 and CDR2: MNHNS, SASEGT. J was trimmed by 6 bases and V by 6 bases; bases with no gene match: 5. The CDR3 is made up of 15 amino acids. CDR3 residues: CASRHGTSGANEQFF. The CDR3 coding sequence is TGTGCCAGCAGACATGGGACTAGCGGGGCCAATGAGCAGTTCTTC.

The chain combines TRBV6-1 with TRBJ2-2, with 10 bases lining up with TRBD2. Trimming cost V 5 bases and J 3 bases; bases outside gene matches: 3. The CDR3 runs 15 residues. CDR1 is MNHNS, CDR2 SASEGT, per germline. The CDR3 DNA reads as TGTGCCAGCAGTCCTAGCGGGGGCGACACCGGGGAGCTGTTTTTT. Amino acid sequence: CASSPSGGDTGELFF.